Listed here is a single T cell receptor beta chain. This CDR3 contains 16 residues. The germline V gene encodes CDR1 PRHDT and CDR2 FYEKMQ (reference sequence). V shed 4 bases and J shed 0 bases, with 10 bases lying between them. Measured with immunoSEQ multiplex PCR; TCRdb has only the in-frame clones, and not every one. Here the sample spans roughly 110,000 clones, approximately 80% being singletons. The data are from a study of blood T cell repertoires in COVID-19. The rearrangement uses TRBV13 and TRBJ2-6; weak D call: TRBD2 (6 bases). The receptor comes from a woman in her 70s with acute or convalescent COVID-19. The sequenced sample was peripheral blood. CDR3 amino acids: CASSYYGGSGANVLTF. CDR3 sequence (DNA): TGTGCCAGCAGCTACTACGGGGGCTCTGGGGCCAACGTCCTGACTTTC.